This T cell receptor (beta chain) was captured by sequencing in a study of tumour-infiltrating T cells in Burkitt lymphoma. Sequencing used immunoSEQ multiplex PCR; TCRdb keeps in-frame clones, though not all of them. This sample has some 15,000 clones, with 30% found just once. Germline assignment: CDR1 GTSNPN and CDR2 SVGIG (reference sequence). This CDR3 is built from 13 residues. Trimming took off 4 bases at V and 1 base at J, with 9 bases between the two ends. This TCR derives from a human donor with diffuse large B-cell lymphoma. Sequencing was performed on tumor tissue. The chain joins TRBV30 to TRBJ2-3, with no clear D. CDR3 DNA sequence: TGTGCCTGGAAGTTTGGCGGCACAGATACGCAGTATTTT. It translates to CAWKFGGTDTQYF.